One TCR beta chain is described in this entry. The entry originates in a study of blood T cell repertoires in COVID-19. Study at large: COVID-19 samples, acute and convalescent, were from the United States, Italy and Spain. The cDNA or gDNA used as material had been derived from T cells, B-cell-depleted T cells, or PBMCs.

In the study's own analysis: Amplified reference gene primers provided the basis for estimating nucleated cell counts. Generated by immunoSEQ multiplex PCR, the TCRdb table keeps only in-frame clones and is missing some. The V and J calls and clone size are taken from that table; D and trimming were inferred from the DNA. The sample has around 150,000 clones, about four fifths seen once. The TCR comes from a human donor in a cohort sampled during active COVID-19. Sequenced input: peripheral blood.

CDR3 nucleotide sequence: TGTGCTAGTGGTCAGGCCTTTAGCAATCAGCCCCAGCATTTT. Translating gives CASGQAFSNQPQHF. The chain carries TRBV12-5 and TRBJ1-5, with D unclear. The CDR3 length is 14 residues. The V end was cut by 5 bases, the J end by 0 bases, with 8 bases between. CDR1 and CDR2 (germline): LGHNT, FRNRAP.